These 19 T cell receptor beta chains were all obtained from the same sample, sequenced in a study of cytomegalovirus exposure and HLA in healthy donors. PCR involved 60 Vbeta and 13 Jbeta primers. Here immunoSEQ multiplex PCR was the method, and the copy in TCRdb shows in-frame clones only, minus some. The table includes roughly 100,000 clones, around 72% detected once. Sequencing used PBMCs. The source is a young man in good health and CMV-seronegative.

The V call is TRBV5-1, the J call TRBJ2-7; 9 positions match TRBD2. Germline CDR1 reads SGHRS; CDR2 reads YFSETQ. CDR3 length: 15 residues. The V and J ends lost 2 bases and 4 bases, in that order; junction bases with no gene match: 7. The CDR3 bases are TGCGCCAGCAGCTTTGATAGCGGGAGTATTTACGAGCAGTACTTC. It yields the protein CASSFDSGSIYEQYF.

This clone was detected only a few times. The genes are TRBV4-1 and TRBJ2-2, with 7 bases fitting TRBD2. V shed 1 base, J shed 0 bases, and the junction held 2 bases outside the gene matches. The CDR3 totals 16 residues. The germline V gene has CDR1 MGHRA and CDR2 YSYEKL. CDR3: CASSQASGANTGELFF. The CDR3 DNA sequence: TGCGCCAGCAGCCAAGCGAGCGGGGCGAACACCGGGGAGCTGTTTTTT.

The V gene is TRBV9, the J gene TRBJ1-2; 7 nucleotides match TRBD1. The CDR3 covers 16 residues. Germline values: CDR1 SGDLS, CDR2 YYNGEE. J gave up 8 bases and V 0 bases, and 13 bases lay outside the gene matches. This chain's CDR3 is CASSVVGGGRVGGYTF. The CDR3 region has the DNA TGTGCCAGCAGCGTAGTAGGAGGGGGCAGGGTAGGCGGCTACACCTTC.

This clone was recorded only once. CDR3 DNA sequence: TGTGCCAGCAGCCCGCGACAGGATCAGCCCCAGCATTTT. Residues: CASSPRQDQPQHF. The rearrangement links TRBV7-6 to TRBJ1-5, with D maybe TRBD1 (6 bases). The CDR3 runs 13 residues. CDR1 SGHVS and CDR2 FNYEAQ come from the germline V gene. V lost 5 bases and J lost 5, with 10 bases in between.

The genes are TRBV5-1 and TRBJ2-3; 10 bases map to TRBD2. This CDR3 has 14 amino acids. V was pared by 9 bases and J by 4 bases, with 8 bases of the junction left unmatched. From germline, CDR1 is SGHRS and CDR2 YFSETQ. The CDR3 region is CATGTSDVSDTQYF. The CDR3 coding sequence is TGCGCCACCGGGACTAGCGATGTGTCAGATACGCAGTATTTT. The full variable domain, with the rest looked up from reference TRBV5-1 and TRBJ2-3, is KAGVTQTPRYLIKTRGQQVTLSCSPISGHRSVSWYQQTPGQGLQFLFEYFSETQRNKGNFPGRFSGRQFSNSRSEMNVSTLELGDSALYLCATGTSDVSDTQYFGPGTRLTVL.

There are a few counts of this clone. V usage is TRBV4-2 and J usage is TRBJ1-5; 9 positions match TRBD1. This CDR3 is 16 amino acids long. Germline CDR1 and CDR2: LGHNA and YNFKEQ. Unmatched junction bases numbered 7, after V lost 2 bases and J lost 5 bases. CDR3 nucleotide sequence: TGTGCCAGCAGCCAATCCGGGACAGGGAGGGATCAGCCCCAGCATTTT. Amino acids: CASSQSGTGRDQPQHF.

The rearrangement uses TRBV10-1 and TRBJ2-7; TRBD1 might be the D (6 bases). This CDR3 is built from 15 residues. Trimming left V 3 bases short and J 6 bases short, with 18 bases between. Germline CDR1 and CDR2: WNHNN and SYGVQD (reference sequence). As DNA, the CDR3 is TGCGCCAGCAGTGAAGGTCGGACAGCCCCCCTCGAGCAGTACTTC. This gives the protein CASSEGRTAPLEQYF.

The CDR3 nucleotides are TGTGCCTGGAGTGTACGCAGCGCCGGGAGGGGTTATGGCTACACCTTC. Protein product: CAWSVRSAGRGYGYTF. V and J are TRBV30 and TRBJ1-2; perhaps TRBD1 as D (5 bases). CDR1 is GTSNPN, CDR2 SVGIG, per germline (reference sequence). Deletions cut 0 bases from V and 5 bases from J, with 19 bases between. There are 16 residues in the CDR3. The complete variable domain, with remaining parts taken from reference TRBV30 and TRBJ1-2, reads SQTIHQWPATLVQPVGSPLSLECTVEGTSNPNLYWYRQAAGRGLQLLFYSVGIGQISSEVPQNLSASRPQDRQFILSSKKLLLSDSGFYLCAWSVRSAGRGYGYTFGSGTRLTVV.

V gene TRBV7-2 combines with J gene TRBJ2-7; tentative D call: TRBD1 (5 bases). Germline V gene sequence: CDR1 SGHTA, CDR2 FQGNSA. The CDR3 consists of 14 residues. Between the trimmed V and J ends, which lost 1 base and 3 bases, there was a span of 10 bases. The DNA for the CDR3 is TGTGCCAGCAGCTTAGGACAGCCGAGCTACGAGCAGTACTTC. This translates into CASSLGQPSYEQYF.

CDR3 coding DNA: TGTGCCAGCAGCTACGGACAGCCTGAGGGCTACACCTTC. As protein: CASSYGQPEGYTF. This rearrangement joins TRBV5-6 to TRBJ1-2; D may be TRBD1 (6 bases). Germline lookup yields CDR1 SGHDT and CDR2 YYEEEE. The CDR3 has 13 residues. The V and J ends lost 3 bases and 8 bases respectively, with 14 bases between them.

This clone was seen just once. The J gene is TRBJ2-2, the V gene TRBV5-5, with TRBD2 matching over 7 bases. Germline V gene sequence: CDR1 SGHKS, CDR2 YYEKEE (reference sequence). Trimming cost V 6 bases and J 5 bases; bases outside gene matches: 7. This CDR3 is built from 14 residues. CDR3: CASTMGLITGELFF. CDR3 sequence (DNA): TGTGCCAGCACCATGGGACTAATTACCGGGGAGCTGTTTTTT.

This clone was recorded only once. The V gene is TRBV10-2, the J gene TRBJ1-2; D unresolved. The CDR3 is 14 residues long. Germline-derived CDR1 and CDR2 are WSHSY and SAAADI. V lost 7 bases and J 6 bases, leaving 18 bases between the germline ends. The CDR3 sequence is CASTPARREDGYTF. CDR3 nucleotide sequence: TGCGCCAGCACCCCGGCTAGGCGGGAGGATGGCTACACCTTC.

This clone has just one count. The chain uses TRBV19 and TRBJ1-2; 10 positions match TRBD1. V was pared by 4 bases and J by 5 bases, with 13 bases of the junction left unmatched. The CDR3 spans 17 residues. Germline-derived CDR1 and CDR2 are LNHDA and SQIVND (reference sequence). CDR3 sequence reads: CASSREMGQGLSYGYTF. As DNA, the CDR3 is TGTGCCAGTAGTAGAGAGATGGGACAGGGGCTTTCTTATGGCTACACCTTC.

V is TRBV21-1 and J is TRBJ2-5; TRBD1 reflects the table's D call only, with no check against the DNA. TRBV21-1 is an annotated pseudogene. The CDR3 loop spans 15 amino acids. CDR3: CASSPCAGQQETQYF. In nucleotides, the CDR3 is TGTGCCAGCAGCCCATGTGCGGGACAGCAAGAGACCCAGTACTTC.

In this sample, this clone turned up once. This sequence joins TRBV19 and TRBJ2-1, with TRBD2 matching over 11 bases. Germline V lookup: CDR1 LNHDA, CDR2 SQIVND (reference sequence). The length of the CDR3 is 15 residues. Germline trimming cut 9 bases from V and 6 bases from J; bases unmatched to any gene: 10. CDR3 residues: CASQGLAGWGNEQFF. The CDR3 region has the DNA TGTGCCAGCCAAGGACTAGCGGGTTGGGGCAATGAGCAGTTCTTC.

The gene calls are TRBV6-5 and TRBJ2-2; the D gene is possibly TRBD2 (5 bases). From germline, CDR1 is MNHEY and CDR2 SVGAGI. V lost 5 bases, J lost 0 bases, and 10 bases lay in between. The CDR3 extends over 15 amino acids. CDR3 sequence reads: CASSSRGSNTGELFF. Written as DNA, the CDR3 is TGTGCCAGCAGTAGCCGGGGTTCGAACACCGGGGAGCTGTTTTTT.

The chain links TRBV6-1 to TRBJ2-1; 11 bases are shared with TRBD2. V was pared by 5 bases and J by 4 bases, with 4 bases of the junction left unmatched. The CDR3 sequence is 15 residues long. Germline V gene sequence: CDR1 MNHNS, CDR2 SASEGT. The CDR3 DNA reads TGTGCCAGCAGTCTCCTAGCGGGGGGATACAATGAGCAGTTCTTC. It translates to CASSLLAGGYNEQFF.

This clone was observed a few times. The chain has TRBV9 and TRBJ1-1, with 7 nucleotides matching TRBD1. V lost 0 bases and J lost 4; bases outside the gene matches: 3. The CDR3 is 14 amino acids. Germline CDR1 SGDLS, CDR2 YYNGEE. The CDR3 sequence is CASSVDPGGTEAFF. DNA of the CDR3: TGTGCCAGCAGCGTAGACCCAGGGGGCACTGAAGCTTTCTTT.

This clone came up a few times. The J gene is TRBJ2-3, the V gene TRBV4-2; D unclear. Trimming removed 5 bases at V and 0 bases at J, with 9 bases between. Germline V gene data show CDR1 as LGHNA and CDR2 as YNFKEQ. The CDR3 is 14 residues long. CDR3: CASSLETSTDTQYF. In DNA, the CDR3 is TGTGCCAGCAGCTTGGAGACTAGCACAGATACGCAGTATTTT.